This T cell receptor (beta chain) was identified in a study of T cell repertoires in cytomegalovirus infection. Across the whole study: A matching HLA type, together with CMV infection, was signaled by public TCR beta signatures.

This clonotype was seen a few times. Using its own MiXCR run on the reads, TCRdb lists one record per CDR3 protein. Of about 530,000 distinct CDR3 sequences in the sample, more than 20% were seen once. The sample taken for sequencing was PBMCs. This TCR was recovered from a human donor in good health (CMV status not recorded). Some clones in this sample may be carry-over from other donors' samples.

CDR3 nucleotide sequence: TGTGCCAGCAGTTTTGGACCATACGAGCAGTACGTC. Translated: CASSFGPYEQYV. The chain carries TRBV12-3 or TRBV12-4 and TRBJ2-7, with D unresolved. The CDR3 extends over 12 amino acids. Trimming shortened V by 3 bases and J by 4 bases, and 7 bases separated the two germline ends.